The clone carrying this T cell receptor (beta chain) showed up just a few times. Antigen specificity is unknown. The sample is drawn from a study of T-cell memory formation after mild COVID-19. Study details: Clusters of TCRs were largely donor specific. Findings and caveats of the study: Memory sampled before infection contained some responding clones, suggesting cross-reactive memory joined. Researchers report contracting CD4+ clones mostly in CM and EM, with CD8+ clones in EMRA. Clones contracting over day 15 to 85 were CD4/CD8 balanced, with later expanders leaning CD4+.

From germline, CDR1 is SGHVS and CDR2 FNYEAQ. The CDR3 is 14 amino acids. The V end was cut by 2 bases, the J end by 0 bases, with 5 bases between. TCRdb recomputed calls from the 5' RACE reads with MiXCR, one row per CDR3 protein. The sample yields some 440,000 distinct CDR3 sequences, around 27% seen once. The sequence was obtained from an adult woman who had mild COVID-19 (a few samples of this study predate the infection). Cell type and time point are not known. The chain is built from TRBV7-6 and TRBJ1-3, with D unresolved. The sequenced sample consisted of PBMCs or a T cell subset sorted from them (not recorded which). CDR3 nucleotides: TGTGCCAGCAGCTTACAGCCCTCTGGAAACACCATATATTTT. Amino acids: CASSLQPSGNTIYF. Using reference TRBV7-6 and TRBJ1-3 for the parts outside the CDR3, the full variable domain is GAGVSQSPRYKVTKRGQDVALRCDPISGHVSLYWYRQALGQGPEFLTYFNYEAQQDKSGLPNDRFSAERPEGSISTLTIQRTEQRDSAMYRCASSLQPSGNTIYFGEGSWLTVV.